Presented here are 5 T cell receptor beta chains from one specimen sequenced in a study of blood T cell repertoires in COVID-19. Assay used: immunoSEQ multiplex PCR; TCRdb lists only in-frame clones, some missing. In the table there are about 100,000 clones, around four fifths of which are singletons. Sequencing input: peripheral blood. Receptors were obtained from a woman in her seventies with acute or convalescent COVID-19.

This chain links TRBV11-3 with TRBJ2-5; D gene unclear. V lost 3 bases to trimming and J lost 5 bases, with 10 bases between them. Germline CDR1 and CDR2: SGHNT and YENEEA. The length of the CDR3 is 13 residues. This CDR3 is CASSFTYVETQYF. In DNA form, the CDR3 reads TGTGCCAGCAGCTTCACTTATGTGGAGACCCAGTACTTC.

This clone was found once. CDR3 sequence reads: CAISRDRTEAFF. CDR3 DNA: TGTGCCATCAGTCGGGATAGGACTGAAGCTTTCTTT. The V and J genes are TRBV10-3 and TRBJ1-1; D gene unclear. The CDR3 consists of 12 residues. CDR1 is ENHRY and CDR2 is SYGVKD in the germline V gene. The V and J ends lost 5 bases and 5 bases respectively, with 9 bases between them.

This clone is judged medium-sized (0.01 to 0.1%). An end of the junction differs from the germline gene, which may be a read error. The chain links TRBV11-2 to TRBJ2-5, with 11 bases that match TRBD2. Germline CDR1 reads SGHAT; CDR2 reads FQNNGV. The CDR3 contains 14 residues. CDR3 sequence (DNA): TGTGCCAGCAGATTAGCGGGGGGGAGAGAGACCCAGTACTTC. This gives the protein CASRLAGGRETQYF.

The chain employs TRBV7-2 and TRBJ1-3; weak D call: TRBD1 (5 bases). Per germline, CDR1 SGHTA and CDR2 FQGNSA. V lost 1 base, J lost 3 bases, and 10 bases lay in between. The length of the CDR3 is 15 residues. In nucleotides, the CDR3 is TGTGCCAGCAGCTTAGGGGGGGGTTTTGGAAACACCATATATTTT. Translating it yields CASSLGGGFGNTIYF. The variable domain in full, with the rest retrieved from reference TRBV7-2 and TRBJ1-3, is GAGVSQSPSNKVTEKGKDVELRCDPISGHTALYWYRQSLGQGLEFLIYFQGNSAPDKSGLPSDRFSAERTGGSVSTLTIQRTQQEDSAVYLCASSLGGGFGNTIYFGEGSWLTVV.

The gene calls are TRBV6-5 and TRBJ1-6; 7 nucleotides match TRBD1. V dropped 4 bases and J dropped 7; count of bases not matched to a gene: 7. This CDR3 region has 15 residues. Germline V CDR1 and CDR2: MNHEY, SVGAGI. The CDR3 loop reads CASSSRQGANSPLHF. The CDR3 DNA reads TGTGCCAGCAGTTCCCGACAGGGAGCCAATTCACCCCTCCACTTT.